This T cell receptor (beta chain) was documented in a study of T cells in Graves' hyperthyroidism and ophthalmopathy. Whole-study findings and limits: Before onset, by a median of about six months, the model predicted ophthalmopathy.

Lactation, pregnancy, other autoimmune disease or uncontrolled infection led to exclusion of patients. Clinical symptoms, serum thyroxine and TRAb, thyroid ultrasound and orbital computed tomography were used for the diagnoses. The investigators amplified TCR beta CDR3 regions from RNA transcripts. A set of HTBI primers served as the primers for a first-round RT-PCR of the TCR CDR3. MiXCR, run by TCRdb on the multiplex PCR reads, gives a single entry per CDR3 protein. The sample records hundreds of thousands of distinct CDR3 sequences, 45% being singletons. Germline-derived CDR1 and CDR2 are SGHRS and YFSETQ. The CDR3 is 14 amino acids. This clonotype was observed at least ten times. Its cognate antigen is unknown. One end of the junction fails to match germline, which may point to a read error.

This TCR came from an adult man with Graves' disease, either hyperthyroidism or ophthalmopathy (not recorded which). The sample was peripheral blood or thyroid tissue (not recorded which). The chain joins TRBV5-1 to TRBJ1-1; D remains unclear. This CDR3 reads CASSLRQGNTEAFF. Here the CDR3 DNA reads TGTGCCAGCAGCTTAAGACAAGGTAACACTGAAGCTTTCTTT.